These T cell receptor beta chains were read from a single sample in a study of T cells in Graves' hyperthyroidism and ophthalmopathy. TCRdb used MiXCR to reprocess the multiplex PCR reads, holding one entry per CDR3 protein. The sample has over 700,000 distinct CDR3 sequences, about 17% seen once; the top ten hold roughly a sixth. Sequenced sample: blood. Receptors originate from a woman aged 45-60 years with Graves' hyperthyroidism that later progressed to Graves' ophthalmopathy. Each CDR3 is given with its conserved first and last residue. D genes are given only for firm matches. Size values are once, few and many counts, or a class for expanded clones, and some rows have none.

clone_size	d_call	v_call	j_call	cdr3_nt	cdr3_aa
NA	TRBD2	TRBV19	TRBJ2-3	TGTGCCAGTAGTATTCAGCGGGACTTAACAGATACGCAGTATTTT	CASSIQRDLTDTQYF
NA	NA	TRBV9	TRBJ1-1	TGTGCCAGCAGCGTAGGCGGATACCCGAACACTGAAGCTTTCTTT	CASSVGGYPNTEAFF
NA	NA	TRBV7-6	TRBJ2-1	TGTGCCAGCAGCTTGTACCACTCCTACAATGAGCAGTTCTTC	CASSLYHSYNEQFF
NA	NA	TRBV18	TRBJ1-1	TGTGCCAGCTCACCACCAGGGGCGGGCACTGAAGCTTTCTTT	CASSPPGAGTEAFF
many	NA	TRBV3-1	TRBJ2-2	TGCGCCAGCAGCCAAGATCGAGGGGGTACCGGGGAGCTGTTTTTT	CASSQDRGGTGELFF
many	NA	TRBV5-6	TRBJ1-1	TGTGCCAGCAGCTTAGAGGGTTTGAACACTGAAGCTTTCTTT	CASSLEGLNTEAFF
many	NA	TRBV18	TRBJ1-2	TGTGCCAGCTCACCGAGTGACACCGGGCCAGGGAGTGGCTACACCTTC	CASSPSDTGPGSGYTF
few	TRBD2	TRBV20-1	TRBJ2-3	TGCAGTGCTAGCGTCCCTAACGGGGGGGCCCTGAGAGGAGATACGCAGTATTTT	CSASVPNGGALRGDTQYF
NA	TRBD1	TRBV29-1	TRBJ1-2	TGCAGCGCGGGACAGGCGCAGAACTATGGCTACACCTTC	CSAGQAQNYGYTF
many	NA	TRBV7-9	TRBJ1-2	TGTGCCAGCAGCCCCGCGCAGGGACCTGGCTACACCTTC	CASSPAQGPGYTF
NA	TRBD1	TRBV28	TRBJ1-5	TGTGCCAGCAGTAGATTTCAGGGGGCCCTCAATCAGCCCCAGCATTTT	CASSRFQGALNQPQHF
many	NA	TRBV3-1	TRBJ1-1	TGTGCCAGCAGCTTCGTATCTGAAGGAGATGGCGCTTTCTTT	CASSFVSEGDGAFF